A selection of T cell receptor beta chains follows, all from one sample in a study of blood T cell repertoires in COVID-19. Sequenced by immunoSEQ multiplex PCR; TCRdb stores in-frame clones only, minus some. This sample yields 150,000 or so clones, of which approximately 85% are seen a single time; about 0.63% belongs to the top ten. Sequencing used peripheral blood. These receptors all stem from a man between 60 and 75 years old with COVID-19, enrolled during active disease. Each CDR3 is given with its conserved first and last residue. D genes are given only for firm matches. Clone sizes are given selectively: once, few, many, or a class where the clone is expanded.

j_gene: TRBJ1-1; abundance: NA; d_gene: NA; v_gene: TRBV6-5; CDR3nt: TGTGCCAGCTTTATGAACACTGAAGCTTTCTTT; CDR3aa: CASFMNTEAFF
j_gene: TRBJ1-5; abundance: NA; d_gene: NA; v_gene: TRBV27; CDR3nt: TGTGCCAGCAGCCGACAAACTACAGGGTCCCAGCCCCAGCATTTT; CDR3aa: CASSRQTTGSQPQHF
j_gene: TRBJ1-1; abundance: NA; d_gene: NA; v_gene: TRBV6-6; CDR3nt: TGTGCCAGCAGTTACGGCAATATGAACACTGAAGCTTTCTTT; CDR3aa: CASSYGNMNTEAFF
j_gene: TRBJ1-3; abundance: NA; d_gene: TRBD1; v_gene: TRBV12-3/TRBV12-4; CDR3nt: TGTGCCAGCAGAAGACAGGGGGCGGACACCATATATTTT; CDR3aa: CASRRQGADTIYF
j_gene: TRBJ1-1; abundance: NA; d_gene: TRBD1; v_gene: TRBV18; CDR3nt: TGTGCCAGCTCACCGATGGAACAGGGGGGAGTTGAAGCTTTCTTT; CDR3aa: CASSPMEQGGVEAFF
j_gene: TRBJ2-5; abundance: NA; d_gene: NA; v_gene: TRBV18; CDR3nt: TGTGCCAGCTCACCACCGGAGGCCCTGGAGACCCAGTACTTC; CDR3aa: CASSPPEALETQYF
j_gene: TRBJ1-1; abundance: NA; d_gene: NA; v_gene: TRBV11-1; CDR3nt: TGTGCCAGCAGCTTAGTTTTGCAGACTGAAGCTTTCTTT; CDR3aa: CASSLVLQTEAFF
j_gene: TRBJ1-2; abundance: NA; d_gene: NA; v_gene: TRBV6-1; CDR3nt: TGTGCCAGCAGTGAATTATACAGTGGCTACACCTTC; CDR3aa: CASSELYSGYTF
j_gene: TRBJ2-5; abundance: NA; d_gene: TRBD2; v_gene: TRBV6-2/TRBV6-3; CDR3nt: TGTGCCAGCAGTAAGGGCGGGGGGCCCCAAGAGACCCAGTACTTC; CDR3aa: CASSKGGGPQETQYF
j_gene: TRBJ2-7; abundance: NA; d_gene: TRBD2; v_gene: TRBV10-2; CDR3nt: TGCGCCAGCAGAACCGGGACTACCATCTCCTACGAGCAGTACTTC; CDR3aa: CASRTGTTISYEQYF
j_gene: TRBJ1-3; abundance: NA; d_gene: NA; v_gene: TRBV28; CDR3nt: TGTGCCAGCAGTGTACATACAGCAAACACCATATATTTT; CDR3aa: CASSVHTANTIYF
j_gene: TRBJ2-1; abundance: NA; d_gene: TRBD1; v_gene: TRBV19; CDR3nt: TGTGCCAGTAGTATACTTAACAGGGGAGAGCAGTTCTTC; CDR3aa: CASSILNRGEQFF
j_gene: TRBJ2-7; abundance: NA; d_gene: TRBD1; v_gene: TRBV6-2/TRBV6-3; CDR3nt: TGTGCCAGCAGCCCCGACAGACAGGGGACCTACGAGCAGTACTTC; CDR3aa: CASSPDRQGTYEQYF
j_gene: TRBJ1-2; abundance: NA; d_gene: TRBD1; v_gene: TRBV3-1/TRBV3-2; CDR3nt: TGTGCCAGCAGCCAAGGGCGCGGACAGGGGGTGGATGGCTACACCTTC; CDR3aa: CASSQGRGQGVDGYTF
j_gene: TRBJ1-1; abundance: few; d_gene: TRBD1; v_gene: TRBV14; CDR3nt: TGTGCCAGCAGCCGACAGGGGGCGGGTACTGAAGCTTTCTTT; CDR3aa: CASSRQGAGTEAFF
j_gene: TRBJ2-1; abundance: NA; d_gene: NA; v_gene: TRBV4-2; CDR3nt: TGTGCCAGCAGCCTAGTAGGCGGGGACTACAATGAGCAGTTCTTC; CDR3aa: CASSLVGGDYNEQFF
j_gene: TRBJ1-1; abundance: NA; d_gene: TRBD1; v_gene: TRBV7-3; CDR3nt: TGTGCCAGCAGCTCAACAGGGGGCGGCACTGAAGCTTTCTTT; CDR3aa: CASSSTGGGTEAFF
j_gene: TRBJ1-1; abundance: NA; d_gene: NA; v_gene: TRBV6-5; CDR3nt: TGTGCCAGGAGGACAGTGTGGGCTTTCTTT; CDR3aa: CARRTVWAFF
j_gene: TRBJ2-7; abundance: NA; d_gene: TRBD1; v_gene: TRBV6-6; CDR3nt: TGTGCCAGCAGTTCCTTGGACAGGAACTACGAGCAGTACTTC; CDR3aa: CASSSLDRNYEQYF
j_gene: TRBJ1-3; abundance: NA; d_gene: TRBD1; v_gene: TRBV7-2; CDR3nt: TGTGCCAGCAGCATAAGGGCCAGGGGGCTTGGAAACACCATATATTTT; CDR3aa: CASSIRARGLGNTIYF
j_gene: TRBJ1-4; abundance: NA; d_gene: NA; v_gene: TRBV4-3; CDR3nt: TGCGCCAGCAGCCAAGATGAGGGCCTTAGTGAAAAACTGTTTTTT; CDR3aa: CASSQDEGLSEKLFF
j_gene: TRBJ2-7; abundance: once; d_gene: NA; v_gene: TRBV9; CDR3nt: TGTGCCAGCAGCGTAGGGTCGGGACTGACCTCCTACGAGCAGTACTTC; CDR3aa: CASSVGSGLTSYEQYF
j_gene: TRBJ2-3; abundance: NA; d_gene: NA; v_gene: TRBV29-1; CDR3nt: TGCAGCGTTGAAGATCGGGTAGTTGGCACAGATACGCAGTATTTT; CDR3aa: CSVEDRVVGTDTQYF
j_gene: TRBJ1-1; abundance: once; d_gene: TRBD1; v_gene: TRBV5-1; CDR3nt: TGCGCCAGCAGCCTAACCCCCGGGACAGGTTCGAACACTGAAGCTTTCTTT; CDR3aa: CASSLTPGTGSNTEAFF
j_gene: TRBJ1-2; abundance: NA; d_gene: TRBD1; v_gene: TRBV28; CDR3nt: TGTGCCAGCAGCACAGGGACAGGGGATGGCTACACCTTC; CDR3aa: CASSTGTGDGYTF
j_gene: TRBJ2-2; abundance: once; d_gene: TRBD1; v_gene: TRBV5-1; CDR3nt: TGCGCCAGCAGCCCGGGACAGTTGAACACCGGGGAGCTGTTTTTT; CDR3aa: CASSPGQLNTGELFF
j_gene: TRBJ1-5; abundance: NA; d_gene: NA; v_gene: TRBV7-6; CDR3nt: TGTGCCAGCAGCTTAGATGGGCAGAACAATCAGCCCCAGCATTTT; CDR3aa: CASSLDGQNNQPQHF
j_gene: TRBJ2-1; abundance: NA; d_gene: TRBD2; v_gene: TRBV5-1; CDR3nt: TGCGCCAGCAGCTTGCCTAGCGGGAGTGGGAATGAGCAGTTCTTC; CDR3aa: CASSLPSGSGNEQFF
j_gene: TRBJ1-3; abundance: NA; d_gene: TRBD1; v_gene: TRBV28; CDR3nt: TGTGCCAGCCACAGGGGATCTGGAAACACCATATATTTT; CDR3aa: CASHRGSGNTIYF
j_gene: TRBJ1-2; abundance: NA; d_gene: NA; v_gene: TRBV3-1/TRBV3-2; CDR3nt: TGTGCCAGCAGCCGTCTGATTGACAGTAACTATGGCTACACCTTC; CDR3aa: CASSRLIDSNYGYTF
j_gene: TRBJ2-7; abundance: once; d_gene: TRBD1; v_gene: TRBV24-1; CDR3nt: TGTGCCACCAGTGAAGGACAGGTTCCTCCCAACGAGCAGTACTTC; CDR3aa: CATSEGQVPPNEQYF
j_gene: TRBJ1-2; abundance: NA; d_gene: TRBD1; v_gene: TRBV3-1/TRBV3-2; CDR3nt: TGTGCCAGCAGCCAAGACCCCCGACAGGGGATTGGCCCTCACAACGGCTACACCTTC; CDR3aa: CASSQDPRQGIGPHNGYTF
j_gene: TRBJ1-1; abundance: NA; d_gene: NA; v_gene: TRBV29-1; CDR3nt: TGCAGCGTTGTTTGGGAGGGGAACACTGAAGCTTTCTTT; CDR3aa: CSVVWEGNTEAFF
j_gene: TRBJ2-5; abundance: NA; d_gene: TRBD1; v_gene: TRBV2; CDR3nt: TGTGCCAGCAGTACTCTCGGGACAGTCCAAGAGACCCAGTACTTC; CDR3aa: CASSTLGTVQETQYF
j_gene: TRBJ2-7; abundance: NA; d_gene: TRBD2; v_gene: TRBV7-2; CDR3nt: TGTGCCAGCAGCAGGCGACTAGCGGGAGATTCTTTGGAGTACTTC; CDR3aa: CASSRRLAGDSLEYF
j_gene: TRBJ1-6; abundance: NA; d_gene: NA; v_gene: TRBV6-5; CDR3nt: TGTGCCAGCAATTCTCAGCAGGGATATAATTCACCCCTCCACTTT; CDR3aa: CASNSQQGYNSPLHF
j_gene: TRBJ2-7; abundance: NA; d_gene: NA; v_gene: TRBV6-5; CDR3nt: TGTGCCAGCAGTCAGCCCGGGGGAGCCTCCTACGAGCAGTACTTC; CDR3aa: CASSQPGGASYEQYF
j_gene: TRBJ1-6; abundance: NA; d_gene: TRBD1; v_gene: TRBV7-9; CDR3nt: TGTGCCAGCAGTTTCGGACAGGGATTCTCTAATTCACCCCTCCACTTT; CDR3aa: CASSFGQGFSNSPLHF
j_gene: TRBJ2-1; abundance: NA; d_gene: TRBD2; v_gene: TRBV27; CDR3nt: TGTGCCAGCAGTCAACCGAGGACTAGCGGGTACAATGAGCAGTTCTTC; CDR3aa: CASSQPRTSGYNEQFF
j_gene: TRBJ1-1; abundance: NA; d_gene: NA; v_gene: TRBV18; CDR3nt: TGTGCCAGCTCACCGGAGCGGCTTAACACTGAAGCTTTCTTT; CDR3aa: CASSPERLNTEAFF
j_gene: TRBJ1-3; abundance: NA; d_gene: TRBD1; v_gene: TRBV13; CDR3nt: TGTGCCAGCAGCCTACAACGTCCGGACAGGTCTGGAAACACCATATATTTT; CDR3aa: CASSLQRPDRSGNTIYF
j_gene: TRBJ1-5; abundance: NA; d_gene: NA; v_gene: TRBV10-3; CDR3nt: TGTGCCATCAGTGTGCAGAAAAATCAGCCCCAGCATTTT; CDR3aa: CAISVQKNQPQHF
j_gene: TRBJ1-1; abundance: NA; d_gene: NA; v_gene: TRBV19; CDR3nt: TGTGCCAGTAGTATCCAGTCCATGAACACTGAAGCTTTCTTT; CDR3aa: CASSIQSMNTEAFF
j_gene: TRBJ2-3; abundance: NA; d_gene: NA; v_gene: TRBV5-1; CDR3nt: TGCGCCAGCAGCTCATTAACTAGCACAGATACGCAGTATTTT; CDR3aa: CASSSLTSTDTQYF
j_gene: TRBJ2-1; abundance: NA; d_gene: TRBD2; v_gene: TRBV10-2; CDR3nt: TGCGCCAGCAGGAGACTAGCGGGAGATCTCAATGAGCAGTTCTTC; CDR3aa: CASRRLAGDLNEQFF
j_gene: TRBJ2-1; abundance: NA; d_gene: NA; v_gene: TRBV3-1/TRBV3-2; CDR3nt: TGTGCCAGCAGCCAGGGAGGACACAATGAGCAGTTCTTC; CDR3aa: CASSQGGHNEQFF
j_gene: TRBJ1-6; abundance: NA; d_gene: TRBD1; v_gene: TRBV5-1; CDR3nt: TGCGCCAGCAGCCTAGGGGACAGCAGGGATCCCCTCCACTTT; CDR3aa: CASSLGDSRDPLHF
j_gene: TRBJ1-2; abundance: NA; d_gene: NA; v_gene: TRBV9; CDR3nt: TGTGCCAGCAGCGTAGGTCTTGGCTACACCTTC; CDR3aa: CASSVGLGYTF
j_gene: TRBJ1-1; abundance: once; d_gene: TRBD1; v_gene: TRBV13; CDR3nt: TGTGCCAGCAGCTTAGGGTCGGGACAGGGGGCATGGGCTGAAGCTTTCTTT; CDR3aa: CASSLGSGQGAWAEAFF
j_gene: TRBJ1-1; abundance: few; d_gene: NA; v_gene: TRBV3-1/TRBV3-2; CDR3nt: TGTGCCAGCAGCGGGACAATGAACACTGAAGCTTTCTTT; CDR3aa: CASSGTMNTEAFF
j_gene: TRBJ2-1; abundance: NA; d_gene: NA; v_gene: TRBV5-1; CDR3nt: TGCGCCAGCAGTCAACTCACAGAGTACAATGAGCAGTTCTTC; CDR3aa: CASSQLTEYNEQFF
j_gene: TRBJ2-1; abundance: NA; d_gene: NA; v_gene: TRBV7-2; CDR3nt: TGTGCCAGCAGCGGACAAATGTACAATGAGCAGTTCTTC; CDR3aa: CASSGQMYNEQFF
j_gene: TRBJ1-1; abundance: NA; d_gene: NA; v_gene: TRBV29-1; CDR3nt: TGCAGCGGAACAGGTGTTAACACTGAAGCTTTCTTT; CDR3aa: CSGTGVNTEAFF
j_gene: TRBJ2-2; abundance: NA; d_gene: TRBD2; v_gene: TRBV4-3; CDR3nt: TGCGCCAGCAGCCAGGGCGGAGCGGGGGGCCCGAACACCGGGGAGCTGTTTTTT; CDR3aa: CASSQGGAGGPNTGELFF
j_gene: TRBJ2-7; abundance: few; d_gene: TRBD1; v_gene: TRBV3-1/TRBV3-2; CDR3nt: TGTGCCAGCAGCCCCCTCGGGACAGCCTACGAGCAGTACTTC; CDR3aa: CASSPLGTAYEQYF
j_gene: TRBJ2-7; abundance: NA; d_gene: NA; v_gene: TRBV19; CDR3nt: TGTGCCAGTAGTAGCAATGGACTCTACGAGCAGTACTTC; CDR3aa: CASSSNGLYEQYF
j_gene: TRBJ1-6; abundance: few; d_gene: TRBD1; v_gene: TRBV13; CDR3nt: TGTGCCAGCAGTCGGATCCTACAGGGGACATGGGGGAATTCACCCCTCCACTTT; CDR3aa: CASSRILQGTWGNSPLHF
j_gene: TRBJ1-6; abundance: NA; d_gene: NA; v_gene: TRBV18; CDR3nt: TGTGCCAGCTCGGGGGACATTAATTCACCCCTCCACTTT; CDR3aa: CASSGDINSPLHF
j_gene: TRBJ2-3; abundance: NA; d_gene: TRBD2; v_gene: TRBV11-1; CDR3nt: TGTGCCAGCAGCCTAGCGGGGGGTTCGTTTGATACGCAGTATTTT; CDR3aa: CASSLAGGSFDTQYF
j_gene: TRBJ2-7; abundance: NA; d_gene: NA; v_gene: TRBV6-5; CDR3nt: TGTGCCAGCAGTTATGGTGGGGCAGGCGCCTACGAGCAGTACTTC; CDR3aa: CASSYGGAGAYEQYF